Shown below are 31 T cell receptor beta chains from a single sample sequenced in a study of blood T cell repertoires in COVID-19. Sequenced by immunoSEQ multiplex PCR; TCRdb stores in-frame clones only, minus some. Among roughly 61,000 clones, around 79% were seen once, and the ten largest hold around 14%. The sample was peripheral blood. The receptors shown here come from a woman in her 70s with acute or convalescent COVID-19.

The genes are TRBV11-1 and TRBJ2-3; D is perhaps TRBD2 (5 bases). The CDR3 runs 13 residues. V lost 2 bases, J lost 7 bases, and 10 bases lay in between. CDR1 and CDR2 (germline): SGHAT, FQDESV (reference sequence). The CDR3 reads CASSLRRTNTQYF. In DNA, the CDR3 is TGTGCCAGCAGCTTAAGGAGGACCAATACGCAGTATTTT.

The chain carries TRBV4-1 and TRBJ1-1, with a possible D match to TRBD1 (5 bases). Trimming cost V 1 base and J 1 base, with 13 bases left between them. CDR1 MGHRA and CDR2 YSYEKL come from the germline V gene. The CDR3 loop spans 16 amino acids. CDR3 sequence: CASSQVADRRNTEAFF. The CDR3 DNA sequence: TGCGCCAGCAGCCAAGTTGCAGACAGAAGGAACACTGAAGCTTTCTTT.

J is TRBJ1-2 and V is TRBV30; D is ambiguous. Germline values: CDR1 GTSNPN, CDR2 SVGIG (reference sequence). V was clipped by 3 bases and J by 0 bases, with 17 bases between them. CDR3 length: 16 residues. CDR3 nucleotide sequence: TGTGCCTGGAGAATAAAAACGCAGGCTTCTAACTATGGCTACACCTTC. This encodes CAWRIKTQASNYGYTF.

The chain is built from TRBV5-1 and TRBJ2-5; tentative D call: TRBD2 (7 bases). In germline, CDR1 is SGHRS, CDR2 YFSETQ. V was trimmed by 6 bases and J by 1 base, leaving 10 bases between them. This CDR3 has 13 amino acids. CDR3 in DNA: TGCGCCAGCAAGGGGGGGGGCCAAGAGACCCAGTACTTC. As protein: CASKGGGQETQYF.

This clone has a single count. V and J are TRBV5-8 and TRBJ1-1, with D perhaps TRBD1 (5 bases). In germline, CDR1 is SGHTS, CDR2 YDEGEE. V lost 1 base and J 10 bases, leaving 11 bases between the germline ends. The CDR3 is 12 residues long. CDR3 in amino acids: CASSLLKRGAFF. CDR3 nucleotides: TGTGCCAGCAGCTTGTTGAAAAGGGGAGCTTTCTTT.

The rearrangement joins TRBV7-8 to TRBJ2-1; the match to TRBD2 covers 8 bases. This CDR3 region has 14 residues. The V gene's germline CDR1 is SGHVS and CDR2 FQNEAQ. The V and J ends lost 6 bases and 6 bases, in that order; junction bases with no gene match: 7. The CDR3 reads CASSPGGRINEQFF. The CDR3 nucleotides read TGTGCCAGCAGTCCGGGGGGGCGGATCAATGAGCAGTTCTTC.

This clone has more than one count but fewer than ten. The gene calls are TRBV11-2 and TRBJ2-1; 7 bases agree with TRBD2. V was pared by 5 bases and J by 4 bases, with 8 bases of the junction left unmatched. The CDR3 is made up of 15 amino acids. Germline CDR1 and CDR2: SGHAT and FQNNGV. This CDR3 reads CASSPGSSGYNEQFF. CDR3 DNA: TGTGCCAGCAGCCCCGGGTCTAGCGGTTACAATGAGCAGTTCTTC.

V usage is TRBV27 and J usage is TRBJ2-3; D might be TRBD1 (5 bases). Germline lookup yields CDR1 MNHEY and CDR2 SMNVEV (reference sequence). The CDR3 is made up of 12 amino acids. The V gene lost 5 bases and the J gene lost 6 bases, with 9 bases spanning the gap. The CDR3, as DNA: TGTGCCAGCAGTCCCCAGGGTGATACGCAGTATTTT. It specifies CASSPQGDTQYF.

The V and J genes are TRBV3-1 (or the pseudogene TRBV3-2) and TRBJ1-1, with 9 bases identical to TRBD1. The CDR3 runs 17 residues. With 4 bases clipped from V and 4 bases from J, the junction kept 13 bases outside the gene matches. Germline loops: CDR1 LGHDT, CDR2 YNNKEL (reference sequence). CDR3 protein: CASSRGTGMGFGTEAFF. CDR3 DNA: TGTGCCAGCAGCCGCGGGACAGGGATGGGCTTTGGCACTGAAGCTTTCTTT.

The chain uses TRBV14 and TRBJ1-2; D remains ambiguous. Germline CDR1 and CDR2: SGHDN and FVKESK. The CDR3 runs to 15 residues. The V and J ends lost 0 bases and 4 bases respectively, with 12 bases between them. The CDR3 is CASSQDIRTFYGYTF. In DNA, the CDR3 is TGTGCCAGCAGCCAAGATATTAGGACTTTCTATGGCTACACCTTC. Supplemented by reference TRBV14 and TRBJ1-2, the full variable domain reads EAGVTQFPSHSVIEKGQTVTLRCDPISGHDNLYWYRRVMGKEIKFLLHFVKESKQDESGMPNNRFLAERTGGTYSTLKVQPAELEDSGVYFCASSQDIRTFYGYTFGSGTRLTVV.

Relative to its sample, this clone is large. J is TRBJ2-5 and V is TRBV3-1 (or the pseudogene TRBV3-2); D is perhaps TRBD2 (6 bases). Germline V gene data show CDR1 as LGHDT and CDR2 as YNNKEL (reference sequence). Trimming took off 0 bases at V and 5 bases at J, with 10 bases between the two ends. The CDR3 contains 14 residues. This CDR3 is CASSQENGGETQYF. The CDR3 DNA follows: TGTGCCAGCAGCCAAGAGAATGGGGGGGAGACCCAGTACTTC.

V is TRBV27 and J is TRBJ1-1, with D possibly TRBD1 on 5 matching bases. Trimming stripped 4 bases from V and 1 base from J, with 13 bases between. This CDR3 comprises 15 residues. Germline-derived CDR1 and CDR2 are MNHEY and SMNVEV (reference sequence). The CDR3 region is CASSYQGTGNTEAFF. CDR3 nucleotides: TGTGCCAGCAGTTATCAGGGTACGGGGAACACTGAAGCTTTCTTT.

Judged by abundance, this clone is large (0.1 to 1%). The genes are TRBV6-4 and TRBJ2-3; TRBD2 matches at 7 bases. This CDR3 is 15 amino acids long. With 0 bases clipped from V and 5 bases from J, the junction kept 5 bases outside the gene matches. Germline V lookup: CDR1 MRHNA, CDR2 SNTAGT. For the CDR3, the DNA is TGTGCCAGCAGTGACTCCGTCGGGGAGGGAGATACGCAGTATTTT. It specifies CASSDSVGEGDTQYF.

This clone has only one observation. This chain links TRBV5-1 with TRBJ2-1; 8 bases agree with TRBD2. Trimming at V came to 7 bases and at J to 0 bases, leaving 12 bases not matched to a gene. The germline CDR1 and CDR2 sequences are SGHRS and YFSETQ. The CDR3 covers 17 residues. The CDR3 sequence is CASHEGASGYSYNEQFF. Here the CDR3 DNA reads TGCGCCAGCCACGAAGGGGCTAGCGGGTACTCCTACAATGAGCAGTTCTTC.

This clone came up once. The J gene is TRBJ2-2, the V gene TRBV7-2, with TRBD1 as a possible D gene (5 bases). Germline assignment: CDR1 SGHTA and CDR2 FQGNSA. V lost 11 bases, J lost 1 base, and 11 bases lay in between. This CDR3 region has 13 residues. The CDR3 loop is CADRPGNTGELFF. The CDR3 DNA reads TGTGCCGACAGACCGGGGAACACCGGGGAGCTGTTTTTT.

The genes are TRBV19 and TRBJ1-5; 7 nucleotides align to TRBD1. Trimming cost V 6 bases and J 3 bases; bases outside gene matches: 5. In germline, CDR1 is LNHDA, CDR2 SQIVND (reference sequence). This CDR3 spans 14 amino acids. This chain's CDR3 is CASSPDRHNQPQHF. The DNA of the CDR3 is TGTGCCAGTAGCCCGGACAGGCACAATCAGCCCCAGCATTTT.

This clone was seen once. The V call is TRBV11-2, the J call TRBJ1-2; D remains ambiguous. Germline V gene lookup returns CDR1 SGHAT and CDR2 FQNNGV. The CDR3 runs to 14 residues. Trimming stripped 2 bases from V and 0 bases from J, with 7 bases between. CDR3 coding DNA: TGTGCCAGCAGCTTATATGGAGCTAACTATGGCTACACCTTC. It encodes CASSLYGANYGYTF.

This clone was counted between two and nine times. The chain is built from TRBV30 and TRBJ2-2, with a weak D call TRBD2 (5 bases). CDR1 GTSNPN and CDR2 SVGIG come from the germline V gene (reference sequence). The CDR3 runs 16 residues. Trimming left V 1 base short and J 4 bases short, with 16 bases between. For the CDR3, the DNA is TGTGCCTGGAGTGAAGGGCACATCGCGGGCACCGGGGAGCTGTTTTTT. It encodes CAWSEGHIAGTGELFF.

The chain is built from TRBV5-6 and TRBJ2-3; 10 bases line up with TRBD2. This CDR3 is built from 17 residues. The V gene's germline CDR1 is SGHDT and CDR2 YYEEEE. The V and J ends lost 0 bases and 4 bases, in that order; junction bases with no gene match: 8. CDR3 nucleotides: TGTGCCAGCAGCTTGGCCCGGCTAGCGGGGGAGGCAGATACGCAGTATTTT. This translates into CASSLARLAGEADTQYF. The whole variable domain, remainder taken from reference TRBV5-6 and TRBJ2-3, is DAGVTQSPTHLIKTRGQQVTLRCSPKSGHDTVSWYQQALGQGPQFIFQYYEEEERQRGNFPDRFSGHQFPNYSSELNVNALLLGDSALYLCASSLARLAGEADTQYFGPGTRLTVL.

CDR3 sequence reads: CASSYAGFANYGYTF. In DNA, the CDR3 is TGTGCCAGCAGTTACGCGGGGTTTGCTAACTATGGCTACACCTTC. The chain is built from TRBV6-5 and TRBJ1-2, with no clear D. The CDR3 has 15 residues. V shed 2 bases and J shed 0 bases, with 10 bases lying between them. Germline CDR1 reads MNHEY; CDR2 reads SVGAGI.

This clone was seen a handful of times. This chain uses TRBV18 with TRBJ1-1, with TRBD1 as a possible D gene (6 bases). This CDR3 is 16 amino acids long. V was clipped by 0 bases and J by 0 bases, with 11 bases between them. The V gene's germline CDR1 is KGHSH and CDR2 LQKENI. The CDR3 coding sequence is TGTGCCAGCTCACCACCGGGACACCTCATGAACACTGAAGCTTTCTTT. The encoded protein is CASSPPGHLMNTEAFF.

The chain joins TRBV4-1 to TRBJ1-5, with D possibly being TRBD1 (6 bases). Between the trimmed V and J ends, which lost 3 bases and 5 bases, there was a span of 14 bases. This CDR3 comprises 15 residues. CDR1 MGHRA and CDR2 YSYEKL come from the germline V gene. The DNA of the CDR3 is TGCGCCAGCAGCCAGACAGGAGGCCCTTATCAGCCCCAGCATTTT. This encodes CASSQTGGPYQPQHF.

The rearrangement uses TRBV4-1 and TRBJ1-6; 7 bases map to TRBD1. The CDR3 consists of 16 residues. Unmatched junction bases numbered 14, after V lost 1 base and J lost 14 bases. Germline-derived CDR1 and CDR2 are MGHRA and YSYEKL. CDR3 loop: CASSQGLLGGRRSLHF. Here the CDR3 DNA reads TGCGCCAGCAGCCAAGGACTGTTAGGGGGCCGGCGATCCCTCCACTTT.

This clone turned up a few times. The genes are TRBV5-1 and TRBJ1-2; D is possibly TRBD1 (6 bases). The V gene lost 7 bases and the J gene lost 8 bases, with 18 bases spanning the gap. Germline V lookup: CDR1 SGHRS, CDR2 YFSETQ. The CDR3 spans 13 residues. The CDR3 reads CASATAGESGYTF. The CDR3 DNA reads as TGCGCCAGCGCCACCGCAGGGGAATCCGGCTACACCTTC.

This clone was found once. This chain joins TRBV29-1 and TRBJ1-2; the D is unclear. V gave up 3 bases and J gave up 7 bases, with 9 bases separating them. The CDR3 extends over 11 amino acids. Germline CDR1 and CDR2: SQVTM and ANQGSEA. The CDR3 protein is CSVDEYPGYTF. CDR3 in DNA: TGCAGCGTTGATGAGTACCCTGGCTACACCTTC. Full variable domain (outside the CDR3, taken from reference TRBV29-1 and TRBJ1-2): SAVISQKPSRDICQRGTSLTIQCQVDSQVTMMFWYRQQPGQSLTLIATANQGSEATYESGFVIDKFPISRPNLTFSTLTVSNMSPEDSSIYLCSVDEYPGYTFGSGTRLTVV.

The gene calls are TRBV2 and TRBJ2-6; 7 bases fit TRBD1. Per germline, CDR1 SNHLY and CDR2 FYNNEI. With V trimmed by 7 bases and J by 3 bases, 6 bases remained unmatched. CDR3 size: 15 residues. The CDR3 region is CASTADRRGANVLTF. CDR3 coding DNA: TGTGCCAGCACCGCGGACAGGCGTGGGGCCAACGTCCTGACTTTC.

The chain couples TRBV5-1 to TRBJ2-7; 9 bases agree with TRBD1. V was pared by 4 bases and J by 5 bases, with 4 bases of the junction left unmatched. CDR1 SGHRS and CDR2 YFSETQ come from the germline V gene. CDR3 length: 13 amino acids. The CDR3 sequence: CASSPGDRDEQYF. In nucleotides, the CDR3 is TGCGCCAGCAGCCCCGGGGACAGGGACGAGCAGTACTTC.

The J gene is TRBJ1-2, the V gene TRBV30, with TRBD1 as a possible D gene (6 bases). V lost 3 bases to trimming and J lost 0 bases, with 14 bases between them. The CDR3 runs to 15 residues. The germline V gene has CDR1 GTSNPN and CDR2 SVGIG (reference sequence). CDR3: CAWRGTTGANYGYTF. CDR3 DNA: TGTGCCTGGAGGGGAACGACAGGTGCTAACTATGGCTACACCTTC.

The genes are TRBV19 and TRBJ1-1; no clear D. The ends were cut back, 7 bases at V and 3 bases at J, with 21 bases in the middle. Per germline, CDR1 LNHDA and CDR2 SQIVND (reference sequence). There are 16 residues in the CDR3. The CDR3 loop reads CASTIGGGQRDTEAFF. In nucleotides, the CDR3 is TGTGCCAGTACCATAGGAGGAGGCCAGCGTGACACTGAAGCTTTCTTT.

This chain links TRBV18 with TRBJ1-5; D call uncertain. This CDR3 is built from 15 residues. Germline V CDR1 and CDR2: KGHSH, LQKENI. V lost 3 bases and J lost 0, with 9 bases in between. CDR3 in DNA: TGTGCCAGCTCACCTGGCTTGAATAGCAATCAGCCCCAGCATTTT. It encodes CASSPGLNSNQPQHF.

This clone was observed a handful of times. The chain has TRBV4-1 and TRBJ1-6; D is undetermined. This CDR3 is 16 amino acids long. V lost 0 bases and J 1 base, leaving 7 bases between the germline ends. Germline-derived CDR1 and CDR2 are MGHRA and YSYEKL. CDR3 in DNA: TGCGCCAGCAGCCAAGAAGCGCGGTCCTATAATTCACCCCTCCACTTT. Protein sequence: CASSQEARSYNSPLHF.